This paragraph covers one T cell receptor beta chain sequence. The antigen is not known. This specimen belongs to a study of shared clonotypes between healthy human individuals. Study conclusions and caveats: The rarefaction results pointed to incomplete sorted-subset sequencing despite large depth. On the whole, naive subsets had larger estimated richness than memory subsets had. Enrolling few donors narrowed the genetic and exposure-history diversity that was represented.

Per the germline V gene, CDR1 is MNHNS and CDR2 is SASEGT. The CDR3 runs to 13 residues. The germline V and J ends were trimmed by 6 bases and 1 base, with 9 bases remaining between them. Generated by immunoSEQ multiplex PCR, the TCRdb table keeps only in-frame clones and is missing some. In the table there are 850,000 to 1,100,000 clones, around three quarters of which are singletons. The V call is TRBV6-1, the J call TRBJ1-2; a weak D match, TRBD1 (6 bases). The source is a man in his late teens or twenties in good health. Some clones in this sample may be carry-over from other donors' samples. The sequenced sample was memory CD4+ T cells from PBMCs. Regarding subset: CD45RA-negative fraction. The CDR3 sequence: CASSDRRNYGYTF. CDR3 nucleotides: TGTGCCAGCAGCGACAGGCGTAACTATGGCTACACCTTC.